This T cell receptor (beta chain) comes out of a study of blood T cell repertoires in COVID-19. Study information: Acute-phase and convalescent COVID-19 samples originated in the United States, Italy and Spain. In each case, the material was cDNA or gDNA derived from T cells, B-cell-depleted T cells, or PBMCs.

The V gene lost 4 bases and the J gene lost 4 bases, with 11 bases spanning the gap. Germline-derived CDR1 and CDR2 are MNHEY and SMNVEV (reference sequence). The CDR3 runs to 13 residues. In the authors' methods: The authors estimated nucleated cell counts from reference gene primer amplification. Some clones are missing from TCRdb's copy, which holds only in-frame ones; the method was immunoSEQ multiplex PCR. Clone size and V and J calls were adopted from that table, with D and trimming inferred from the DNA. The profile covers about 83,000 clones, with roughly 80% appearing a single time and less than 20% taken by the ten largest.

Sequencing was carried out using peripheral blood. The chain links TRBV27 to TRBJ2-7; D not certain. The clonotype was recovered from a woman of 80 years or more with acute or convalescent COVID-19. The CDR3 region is CASSSHGSYEQYF. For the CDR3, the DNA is TGTGCCAGCAGTTCCCACGGTTCTTACGAGCAGTACTTC.